This T cell receptor beta chain was documented in a study of identical twins. V trimming: 2 bases; J trimming: 5 bases; junction bases outside the gene matches: 15. The CDR3 is 18 amino acids. Per the germline V gene, CDR1 is SGHTA and CDR2 is FQGNSA. TCRdb re-derived calls from the 5' RACE reads in MiXCR, one entry per CDR3 protein. The sample carries 420,000 or so distinct CDR3 sequences, approximately 18% recorded once. The sample holds many counts of this clonotype. The TCR comes from a man between 45 and 60 years old in good health. This rearrangement joins TRBV7-2 to TRBJ2-3; TRBD2 matches 8 bases. Sequencing input: naive T cells sorted from blood. The CDR3 loop reads CASSLSRLARWGLDTQYF. DNA for the CDR3: TGTGCCAGCAGCTTATCGAGACTAGCGAGGTGGGGTTTAGATACGCAGTATTTT.